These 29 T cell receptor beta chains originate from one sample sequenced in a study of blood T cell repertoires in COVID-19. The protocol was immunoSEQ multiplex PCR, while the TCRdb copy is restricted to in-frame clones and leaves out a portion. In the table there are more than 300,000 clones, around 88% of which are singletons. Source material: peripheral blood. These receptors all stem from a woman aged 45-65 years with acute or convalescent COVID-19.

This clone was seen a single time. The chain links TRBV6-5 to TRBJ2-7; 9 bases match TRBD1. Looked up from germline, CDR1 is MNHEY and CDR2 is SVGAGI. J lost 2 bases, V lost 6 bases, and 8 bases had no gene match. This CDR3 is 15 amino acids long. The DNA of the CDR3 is TGTGCCAGCAGCCCAACCGGGACAGGGACCTACGAGCAGTACTTC. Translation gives CASSPTGTGTYEQYF.

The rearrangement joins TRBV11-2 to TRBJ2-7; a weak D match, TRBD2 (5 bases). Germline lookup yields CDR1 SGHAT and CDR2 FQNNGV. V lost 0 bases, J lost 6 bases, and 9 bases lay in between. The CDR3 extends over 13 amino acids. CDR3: CASSLDLRVEQYF. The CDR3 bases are TGTGCCAGCAGCTTAGATCTGCGGGTCGAGCAGTACTTC.

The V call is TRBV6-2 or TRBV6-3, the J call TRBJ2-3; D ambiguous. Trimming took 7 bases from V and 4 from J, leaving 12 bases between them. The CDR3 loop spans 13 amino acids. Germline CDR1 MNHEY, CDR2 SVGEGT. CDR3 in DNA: TGTGCCAGCACCTACTCCGGAGCAGATACGCAGTATTTT. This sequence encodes CASTYSGADTQYF.

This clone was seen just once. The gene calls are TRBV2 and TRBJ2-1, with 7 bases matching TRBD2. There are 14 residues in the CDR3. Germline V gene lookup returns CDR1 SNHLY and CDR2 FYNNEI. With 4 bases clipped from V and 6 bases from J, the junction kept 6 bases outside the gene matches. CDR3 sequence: CASSADSGSNEQFF. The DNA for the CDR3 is TGTGCCAGCAGTGCGGATAGCGGGTCCAATGAGCAGTTCTTC.

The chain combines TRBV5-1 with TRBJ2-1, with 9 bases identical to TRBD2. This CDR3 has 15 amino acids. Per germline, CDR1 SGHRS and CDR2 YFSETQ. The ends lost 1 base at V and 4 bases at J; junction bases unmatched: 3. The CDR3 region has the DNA TGCGCCAGCAGCTTGCGCCTAGCGGGATACAATGAGCAGTTCTTC. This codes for CASSLRLAGYNEQFF.

The CDR3: CASSLTASGRASVTDTQYF. In DNA, the CDR3 is TGTGCCAGCAGCTTAACCGCTAGCGGGAGGGCCTCTGTCACAGATACGCAGTATTTT. V gene TRBV7-3 combines with J gene TRBJ2-3; TRBD2 matches at 12 bases. Germline V CDR1 and CDR2: SGHTA, FQGTGA. J was trimmed by 2 bases and V by 0 bases; bases with no gene match: 9. This CDR3 has 19 residues.

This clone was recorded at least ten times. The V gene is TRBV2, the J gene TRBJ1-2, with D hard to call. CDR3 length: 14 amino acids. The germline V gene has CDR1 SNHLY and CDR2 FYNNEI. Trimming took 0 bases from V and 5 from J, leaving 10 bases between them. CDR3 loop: CASSEAGTEYGYTF. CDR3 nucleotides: TGTGCCAGCAGTGAAGCGGGTACAGAGTATGGCTACACCTTC.

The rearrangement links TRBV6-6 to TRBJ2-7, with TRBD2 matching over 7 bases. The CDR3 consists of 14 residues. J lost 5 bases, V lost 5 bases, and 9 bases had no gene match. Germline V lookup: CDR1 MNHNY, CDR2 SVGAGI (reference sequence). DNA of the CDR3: TGTGCCAGCAGTGATAGCGGGTCGGGAGACGAGCAGTACTTC. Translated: CASSDSGSGDEQYF.

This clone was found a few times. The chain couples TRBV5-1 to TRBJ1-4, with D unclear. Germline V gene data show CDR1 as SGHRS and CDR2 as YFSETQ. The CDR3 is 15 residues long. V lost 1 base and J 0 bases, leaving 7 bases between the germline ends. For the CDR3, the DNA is TGCGCCAGCAGCTTGTCACCAGCAACTAATGAAAAACTGTTTTTT. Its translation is CASSLSPATNEKLFF. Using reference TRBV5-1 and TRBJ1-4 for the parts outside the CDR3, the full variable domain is KAGVTQTPRYLIKTRGQQVTLSCSPISGHRSVSWYQQTPGQGLQFLFEYFSETQRNKGNFPGRFSGRQFSNSRSEMNVSTLELGDSALYLCASSLSPATNEKLFFGSGTQLSVL.

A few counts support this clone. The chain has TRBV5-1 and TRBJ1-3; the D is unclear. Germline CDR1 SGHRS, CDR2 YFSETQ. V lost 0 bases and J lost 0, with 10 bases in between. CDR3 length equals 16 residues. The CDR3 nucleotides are TGCGCCAGCAGCTTGGCGAGCCCCTCCTCTGGAAACACCATATATTTT. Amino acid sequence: CASSLASPSSGNTIYF.

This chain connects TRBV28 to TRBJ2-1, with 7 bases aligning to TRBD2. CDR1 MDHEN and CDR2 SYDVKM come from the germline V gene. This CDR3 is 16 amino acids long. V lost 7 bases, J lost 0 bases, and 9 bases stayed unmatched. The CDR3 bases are TGTGCCAGCATCACGGGAGGCGGGAGCTCCTACAATGAGCAGTTCTTC. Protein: CASITGGGSSYNEQFF.

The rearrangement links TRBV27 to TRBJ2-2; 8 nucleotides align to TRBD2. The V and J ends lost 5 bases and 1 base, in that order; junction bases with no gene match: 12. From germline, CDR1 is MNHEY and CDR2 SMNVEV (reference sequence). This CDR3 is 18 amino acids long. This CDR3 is CASSLPRHLAGNTGELFF. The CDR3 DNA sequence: TGTGCCAGCAGTCTTCCCCGCCATCTAGCGGGGAACACCGGGGAGCTGTTTTTT.

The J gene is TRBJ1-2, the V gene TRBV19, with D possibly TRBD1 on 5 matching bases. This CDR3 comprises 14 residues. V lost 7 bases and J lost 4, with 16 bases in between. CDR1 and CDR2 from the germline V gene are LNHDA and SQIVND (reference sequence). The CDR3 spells CASISGQRSYGYTF. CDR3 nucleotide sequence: TGTGCCAGTATTTCAGGGCAACGGAGCTATGGCTACACCTTC.

CDR3 protein: CASSLGPSGKTYEQYF. Written as DNA, the CDR3 is TGTGCCAGCAGCTTAGGACCTAGCGGGAAGACCTACGAGCAGTACTTC. V is TRBV7-9 and J is TRBJ2-7; TRBD2 matches 9 bases. CDR3 length: 16 amino acids. The V gene's germline CDR1 is SEHNR and CDR2 FQNEAQ (reference sequence). The V segment lost 1 base and the J segment 2 bases; nucleotides outside the gene matches: 6.

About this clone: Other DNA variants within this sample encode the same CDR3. CDR3 residues: CASSLGAGMNTEAFF. The CDR3, as DNA: TGTGCCAGCAGCTTAGGCGCAGGGATGAACACTGAAGCTTTCTTT. V gene TRBV7-2 combines with J gene TRBJ1-1, with D possibly being TRBD1 (5 bases). In germline, CDR1 is SGHTA, CDR2 FQGNSA. V gave up 1 base and J gave up 0 bases, with 9 bases separating them. The CDR3 covers 15 residues.

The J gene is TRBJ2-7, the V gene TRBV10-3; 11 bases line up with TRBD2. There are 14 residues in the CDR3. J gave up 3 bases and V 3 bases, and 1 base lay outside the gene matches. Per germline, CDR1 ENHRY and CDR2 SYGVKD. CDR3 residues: CAISETSGSYEQYF. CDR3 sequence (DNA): TGTGCCATCAGTGAAACTAGCGGGAGCTACGAGCAGTACTTC.

This CDR3 is CASSLVLAGSYEQYF. CDR3 nucleotide sequence: TGTGCCAGCAGCTTGGTCCTAGCGGGATCCTACGAGCAGTACTTC. The rearrangement joins TRBV5-5 to TRBJ2-7; 9 bases are shared with TRBD2. V shed 0 bases and J 1 base; nucleotides not matched to a gene: 2. Germline CDR1 SGHKS, CDR2 YYEKEE (reference sequence). CDR3 size: 15 residues. The entire variable domain, with the rest obtained from reference TRBV5-5 and TRBJ2-7, is as follows: DAGVTQSPTHLIKTRGQQVTLRCSPISGHKSVSWYQQVLGQGPQFIFQYYEKEERGRGNFPDRFSARQFPNYSSELNVNALLLGDSALYLCASSLVLAGSYEQYFGPGTRLTVT.

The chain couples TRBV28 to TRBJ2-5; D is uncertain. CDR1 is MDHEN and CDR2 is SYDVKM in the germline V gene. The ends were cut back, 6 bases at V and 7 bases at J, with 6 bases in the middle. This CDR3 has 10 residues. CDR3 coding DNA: TGTGCCAGCAGCTCGCGGACCCAGTACTTC. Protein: CASSSRTQYF.

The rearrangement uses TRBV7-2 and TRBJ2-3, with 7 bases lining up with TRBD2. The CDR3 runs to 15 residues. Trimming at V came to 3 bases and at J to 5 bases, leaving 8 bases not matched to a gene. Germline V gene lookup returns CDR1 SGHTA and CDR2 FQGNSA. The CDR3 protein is CASSLVAGDRDTQYF. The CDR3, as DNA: TGTGCCAGCAGCTTGGTGGCGGGAGACAGAGATACGCAGTATTTT.

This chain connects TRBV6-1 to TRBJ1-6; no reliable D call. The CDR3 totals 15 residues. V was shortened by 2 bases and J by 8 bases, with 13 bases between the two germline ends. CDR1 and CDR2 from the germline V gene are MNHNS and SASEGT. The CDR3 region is CASSEFGRRDSPLHF. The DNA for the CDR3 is TGTGCCAGCAGTGAATTCGGCAGGAGGGATTCACCCCTCCACTTT.

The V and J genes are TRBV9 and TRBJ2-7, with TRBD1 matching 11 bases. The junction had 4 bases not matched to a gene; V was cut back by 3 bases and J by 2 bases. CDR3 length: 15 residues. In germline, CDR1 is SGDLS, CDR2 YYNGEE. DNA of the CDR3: TGTGCCAGCAGCGGACCGGGACAGGGGGCCTACGAGCAGTACTTC. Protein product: CASSGPGQGAYEQYF.

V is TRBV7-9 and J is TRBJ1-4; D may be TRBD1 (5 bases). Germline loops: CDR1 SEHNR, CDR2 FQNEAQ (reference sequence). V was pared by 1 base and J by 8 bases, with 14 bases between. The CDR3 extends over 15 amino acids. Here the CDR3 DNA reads TGTGCCAGCAGCTTAGGGGCGGGGCCAAGGGAAAAACTGTTTTTT. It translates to CASSLGAGPREKLFF.

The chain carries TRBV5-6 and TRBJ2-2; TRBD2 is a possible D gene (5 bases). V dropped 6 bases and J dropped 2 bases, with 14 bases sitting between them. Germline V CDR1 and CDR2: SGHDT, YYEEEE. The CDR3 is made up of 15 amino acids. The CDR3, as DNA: TGTGCCAGCACCGGACGGGGAGAAAACACCGGGGAGCTGTTTTTT. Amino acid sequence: CASTGRGENTGELFF.

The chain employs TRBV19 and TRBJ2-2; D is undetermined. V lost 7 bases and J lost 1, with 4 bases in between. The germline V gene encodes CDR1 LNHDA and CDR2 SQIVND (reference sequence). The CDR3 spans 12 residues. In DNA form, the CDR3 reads TGTGCCAGTACCCTGAACACCGGGGAGCTGTTTTTT. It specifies CASTLNTGELFF.

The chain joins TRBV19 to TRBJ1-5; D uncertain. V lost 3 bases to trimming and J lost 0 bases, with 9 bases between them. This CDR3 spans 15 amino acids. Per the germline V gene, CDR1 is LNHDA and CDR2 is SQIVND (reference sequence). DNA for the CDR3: TGTGCCAGTAGTATCAGGCAGAATAGCAATCAGCCCCAGCATTTT. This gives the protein CASSIRQNSNQPQHF.

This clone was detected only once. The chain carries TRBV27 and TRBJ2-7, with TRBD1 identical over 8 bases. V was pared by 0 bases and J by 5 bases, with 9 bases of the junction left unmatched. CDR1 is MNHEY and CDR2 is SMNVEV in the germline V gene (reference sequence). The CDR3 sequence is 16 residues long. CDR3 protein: CASSLSEGQGLNEQYF. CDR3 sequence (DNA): TGTGCCAGCAGTTTATCGGAAGGACAGGGTCTCAACGAGCAGTACTTC.

The CDR3 here is CASSPDGREGYEQYF. As DNA, the CDR3 is TGCGCCAGCAGCCCGGATGGCAGGGAGGGGTACGAGCAGTACTTC. This rearrangement joins TRBV5-1 to TRBJ2-7, with TRBD2 matching 7 bases. Germline-derived CDR1 and CDR2 are SGHRS and YFSETQ. The CDR3 is 15 residues long. V shed 4 bases and J 4 bases; nucleotides not matched to a gene: 11.

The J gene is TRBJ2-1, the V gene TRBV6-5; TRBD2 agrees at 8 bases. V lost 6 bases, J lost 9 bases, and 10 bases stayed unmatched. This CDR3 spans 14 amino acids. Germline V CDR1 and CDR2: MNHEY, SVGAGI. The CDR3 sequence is CASSAYTSGGEQFF. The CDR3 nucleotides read TGTGCCAGCAGCGCCTATACTAGCGGAGGTGAGCAGTTCTTC.

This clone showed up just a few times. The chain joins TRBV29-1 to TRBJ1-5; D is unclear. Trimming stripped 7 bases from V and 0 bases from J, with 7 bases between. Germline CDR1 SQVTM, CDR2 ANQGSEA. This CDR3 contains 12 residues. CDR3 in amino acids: CSALISNQPQHF. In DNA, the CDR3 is TGCAGCGCCCTAATTAGCAATCAGCCCCAGCATTTT.